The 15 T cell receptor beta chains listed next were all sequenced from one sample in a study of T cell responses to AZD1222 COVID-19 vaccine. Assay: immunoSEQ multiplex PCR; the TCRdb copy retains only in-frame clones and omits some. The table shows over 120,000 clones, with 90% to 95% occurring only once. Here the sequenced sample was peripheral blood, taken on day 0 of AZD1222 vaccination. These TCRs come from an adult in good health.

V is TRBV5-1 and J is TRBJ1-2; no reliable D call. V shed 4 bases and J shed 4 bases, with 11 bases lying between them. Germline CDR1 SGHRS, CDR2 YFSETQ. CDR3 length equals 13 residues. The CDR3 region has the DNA TGCGCCAGCAGCCATATTCAAGGCTATGGCTACACCTTC. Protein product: CASSHIQGYGYTF.

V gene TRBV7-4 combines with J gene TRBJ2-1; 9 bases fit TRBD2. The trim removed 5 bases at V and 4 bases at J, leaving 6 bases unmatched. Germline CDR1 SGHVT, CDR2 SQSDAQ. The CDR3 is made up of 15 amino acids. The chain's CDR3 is CASSPRGGPYNEQFF. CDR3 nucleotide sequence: TGTGCCAGCAGCCCGCGGGGGGGTCCTTACAATGAGCAGTTCTTC.

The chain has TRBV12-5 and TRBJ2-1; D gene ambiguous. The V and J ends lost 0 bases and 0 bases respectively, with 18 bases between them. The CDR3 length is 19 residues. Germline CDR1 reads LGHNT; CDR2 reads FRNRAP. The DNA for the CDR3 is TGTGCTAGTGGTTTGGTAGTTGATCTCCGTAGACGCTCCTACAATGAGCAGTTCTTC. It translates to CASGLVVDLRRRSYNEQFF. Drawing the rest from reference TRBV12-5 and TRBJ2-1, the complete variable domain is DARVTQTPRHKVTEMGQEVTMRCQPILGHNTVFWYRQTMMQGLELLAYFRNRAPLDDSGMPKDRFSAEMPDATLATLKIQPSEPRDSAVYFCASGLVVDLRRRSYNEQFFGPGTRLTVL.

The CDR3 loop is CASSIRFGDSTAIKYGYTF. As DNA, the CDR3 is TGTGCCAGTAGTATACGATTCGGCGACAGTACGGCAATCAAGTATGGCTACACCTTC. The chain joins TRBV19 to TRBJ1-2, with a possible D match to TRBD1 (5 bases). The CDR3 spans 19 residues. The germline CDR1 and CDR2 sequences are LNHDA and SQIVND (reference sequence). With 2 bases removed from V and 5 bases from J, the gap between germline ends came to 27 bases.

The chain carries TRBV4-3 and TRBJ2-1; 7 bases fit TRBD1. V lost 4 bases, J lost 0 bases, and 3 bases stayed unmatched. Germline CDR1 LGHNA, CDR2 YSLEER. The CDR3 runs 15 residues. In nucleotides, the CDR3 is TGCGCCAGCAGCCGGGACAGTAGCTCCTACAATGAGCAGTTCTTC. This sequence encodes CASSRDSSSYNEQFF.

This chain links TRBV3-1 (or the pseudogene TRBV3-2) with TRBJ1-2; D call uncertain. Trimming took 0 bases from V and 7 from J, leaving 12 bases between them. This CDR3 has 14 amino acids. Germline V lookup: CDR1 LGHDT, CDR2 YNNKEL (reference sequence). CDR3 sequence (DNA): TGTGCCAGCAGCCAAGATTTCCCAATGGGTGGCTACACCTTC. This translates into CASSQDFPMGGYTF.

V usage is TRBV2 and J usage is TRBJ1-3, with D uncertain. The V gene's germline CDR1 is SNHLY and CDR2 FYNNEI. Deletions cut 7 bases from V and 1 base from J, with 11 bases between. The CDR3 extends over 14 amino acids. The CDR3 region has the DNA TGTGCCAGCATCCCGGACCTGTCTGGAAACACCATATATTTT. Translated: CASIPDLSGNTIYF.

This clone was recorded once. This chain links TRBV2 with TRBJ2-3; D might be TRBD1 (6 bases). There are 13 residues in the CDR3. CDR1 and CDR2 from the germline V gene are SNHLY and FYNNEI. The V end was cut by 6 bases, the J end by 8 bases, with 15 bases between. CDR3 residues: CASSPDSRGTQYF. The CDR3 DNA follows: TGTGCCAGCAGCCCGGACAGTCGAGGTACGCAGTATTTT.

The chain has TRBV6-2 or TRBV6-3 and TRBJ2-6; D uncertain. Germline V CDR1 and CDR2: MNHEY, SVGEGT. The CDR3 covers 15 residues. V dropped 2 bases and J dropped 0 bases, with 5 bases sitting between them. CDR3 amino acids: CASSYIGSGANVLTF. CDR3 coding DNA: TGTGCCAGCAGTTACATTGGCTCTGGGGCCAACGTCCTGACTTTC.

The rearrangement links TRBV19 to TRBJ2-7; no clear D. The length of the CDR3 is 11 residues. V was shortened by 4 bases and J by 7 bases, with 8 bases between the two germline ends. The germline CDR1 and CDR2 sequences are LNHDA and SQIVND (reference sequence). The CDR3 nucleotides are TGTGCCAGTAGTACCTCCGAGGAGCAGTACTTC. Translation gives CASSTSEEQYF.

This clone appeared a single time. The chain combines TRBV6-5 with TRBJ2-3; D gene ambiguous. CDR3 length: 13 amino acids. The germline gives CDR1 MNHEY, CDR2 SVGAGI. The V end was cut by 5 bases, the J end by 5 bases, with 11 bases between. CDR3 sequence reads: CASSTPRKDTQYF. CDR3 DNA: TGTGCCAGCAGTACCCCTCGTAAAGATACGCAGTATTTT.

CDR3 nucleotide sequence: TGTGCCAGCAGTGACAATCCTGGAAACACCATATATTTT. Protein: CASSDNPGNTIYF. V is TRBV12-3 or TRBV12-4 and J is TRBJ1-3; D gene uncertain. The CDR3 length is 13 residues. V gave up 5 bases and J gave up 2 bases, with 7 bases separating them.

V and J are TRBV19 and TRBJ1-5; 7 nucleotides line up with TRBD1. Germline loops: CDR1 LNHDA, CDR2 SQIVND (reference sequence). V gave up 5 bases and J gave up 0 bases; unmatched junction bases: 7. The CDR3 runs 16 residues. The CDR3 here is CASSPTGPLSNQPQHF. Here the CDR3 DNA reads TGTGCCAGTAGTCCGACAGGGCCCCTTAGCAATCAGCCCCAGCATTTT.

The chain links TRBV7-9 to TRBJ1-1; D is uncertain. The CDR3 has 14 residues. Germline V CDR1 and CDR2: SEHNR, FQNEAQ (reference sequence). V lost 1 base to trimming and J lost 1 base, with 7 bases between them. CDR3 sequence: CASSLGPGNTEAFF. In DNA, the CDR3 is TGTGCCAGCAGCTTAGGTCCGGGGAACACTGAAGCTTTCTTT.

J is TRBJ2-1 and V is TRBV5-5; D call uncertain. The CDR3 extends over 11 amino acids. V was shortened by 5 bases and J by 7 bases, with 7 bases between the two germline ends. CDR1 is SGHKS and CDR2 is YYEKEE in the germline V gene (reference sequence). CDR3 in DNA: TGTGCCAGCAGTTCCGGAAATGAGCAGTTCTTC. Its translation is CASSSGNEQFF. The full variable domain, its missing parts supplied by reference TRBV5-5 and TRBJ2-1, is DAGVTQSPTHLIKTRGQQVTLRCSPISGHKSVSWYQQVLGQGPQFIFQYYEKEERGRGNFPDRFSARQFPNYSSELNVNALLLGDSALYLCASSSGNEQFFGPGTRLTVL.